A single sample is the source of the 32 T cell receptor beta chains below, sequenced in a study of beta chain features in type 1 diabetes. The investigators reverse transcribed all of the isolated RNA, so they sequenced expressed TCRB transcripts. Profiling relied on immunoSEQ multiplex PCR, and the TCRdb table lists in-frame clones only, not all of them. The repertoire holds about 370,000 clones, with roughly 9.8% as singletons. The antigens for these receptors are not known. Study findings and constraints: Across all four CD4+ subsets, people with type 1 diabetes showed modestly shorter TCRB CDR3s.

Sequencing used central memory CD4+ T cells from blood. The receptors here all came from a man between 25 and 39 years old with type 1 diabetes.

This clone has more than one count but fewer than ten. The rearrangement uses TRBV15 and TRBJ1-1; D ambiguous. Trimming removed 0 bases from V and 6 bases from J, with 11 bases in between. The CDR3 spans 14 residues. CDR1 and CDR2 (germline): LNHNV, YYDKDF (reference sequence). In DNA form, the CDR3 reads TGTGCCACCAGCAGAGATAAGCGCGCCGCTGAAGCTTTCTTT. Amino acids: CATSRDKRAAEAFF.

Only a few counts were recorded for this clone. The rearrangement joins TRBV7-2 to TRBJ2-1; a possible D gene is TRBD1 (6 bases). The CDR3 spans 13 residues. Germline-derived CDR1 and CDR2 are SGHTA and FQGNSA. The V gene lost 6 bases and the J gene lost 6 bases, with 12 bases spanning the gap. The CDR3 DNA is TGTGCCAGCAGAGAGAGGGGGTTCAATGAGCAGTTCTTC. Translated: CASRERGFNEQFF. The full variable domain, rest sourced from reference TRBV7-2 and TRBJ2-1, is GAGVSQSPSNKVTEKGKDVELRCDPISGHTALYWYRQSLGQGLEFLIYFQGNSAPDKSGLPSDRFSAERTGGSVSTLTIQRTQQEDSAVYLCASRERGFNEQFFGPGTRLTVL.

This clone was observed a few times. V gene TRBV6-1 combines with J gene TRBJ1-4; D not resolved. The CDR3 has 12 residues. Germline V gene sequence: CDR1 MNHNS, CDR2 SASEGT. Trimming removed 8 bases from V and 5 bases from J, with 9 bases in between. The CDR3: CASSEINEKLFF. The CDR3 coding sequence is TGTGCCAGCTCAGAAATAAATGAAAAACTGTTTTTT.

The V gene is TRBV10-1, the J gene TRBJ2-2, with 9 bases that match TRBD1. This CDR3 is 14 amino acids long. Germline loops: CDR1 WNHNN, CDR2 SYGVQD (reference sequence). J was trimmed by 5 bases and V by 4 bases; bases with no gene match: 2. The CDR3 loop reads CASSVDRGTGELFF. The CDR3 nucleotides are TGCGCCAGCAGTGTTGACAGGGGGACCGGGGAGCTGTTTTTT.

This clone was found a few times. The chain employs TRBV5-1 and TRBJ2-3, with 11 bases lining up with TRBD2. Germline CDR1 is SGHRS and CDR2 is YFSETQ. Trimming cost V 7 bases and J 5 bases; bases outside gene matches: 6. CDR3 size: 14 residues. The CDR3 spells CASGTSGSLDTQYF. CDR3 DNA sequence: TGCGCCAGCGGTACTAGCGGGAGTCTAGATACGCAGTATTTT.

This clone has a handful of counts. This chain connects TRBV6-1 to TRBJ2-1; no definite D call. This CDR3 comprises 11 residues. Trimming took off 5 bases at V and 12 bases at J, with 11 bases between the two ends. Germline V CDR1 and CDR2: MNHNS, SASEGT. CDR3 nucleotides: TGTGCCAGCAGTTCAGTAGAGCGGCAGTTCTTC. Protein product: CASSSVERQFF.

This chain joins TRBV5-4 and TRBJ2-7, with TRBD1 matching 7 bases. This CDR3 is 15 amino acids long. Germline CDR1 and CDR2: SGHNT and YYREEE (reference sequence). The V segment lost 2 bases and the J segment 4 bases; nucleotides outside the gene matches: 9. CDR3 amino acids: CASSFGDSRSYEQYF. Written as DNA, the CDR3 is TGTGCCAGCAGCTTCGGGGACAGCCGTTCATACGAGCAGTACTTC. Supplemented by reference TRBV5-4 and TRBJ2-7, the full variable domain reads ETGVTQSPTHLIKTRGQQVTLRCSSQSGHNTVSWYQQALGQGPQFIFQYYREEENGRGNFPPRFSGLQFPNYSSELNVNALELDDSALYLCASSFGDSRSYEQYFGPGTRLTVT.

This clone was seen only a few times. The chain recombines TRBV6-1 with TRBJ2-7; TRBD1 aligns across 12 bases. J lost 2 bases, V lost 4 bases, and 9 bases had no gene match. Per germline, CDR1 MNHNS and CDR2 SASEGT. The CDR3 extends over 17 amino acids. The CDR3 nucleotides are TGTGCCAGCAGTGCCTACTCGGGACAGGGGGCCCCCTACGAGCAGTACTTC. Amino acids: CASSAYSGQGAPYEQYF.

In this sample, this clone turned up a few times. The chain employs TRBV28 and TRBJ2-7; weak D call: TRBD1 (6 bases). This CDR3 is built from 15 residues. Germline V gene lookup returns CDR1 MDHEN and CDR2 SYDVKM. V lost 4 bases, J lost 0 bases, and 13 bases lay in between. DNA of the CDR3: TGTGCCAGCAGTTCCCGACAGGAGTACTCCTACGAGCAGTACTTC. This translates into CASSSRQEYSYEQYF.

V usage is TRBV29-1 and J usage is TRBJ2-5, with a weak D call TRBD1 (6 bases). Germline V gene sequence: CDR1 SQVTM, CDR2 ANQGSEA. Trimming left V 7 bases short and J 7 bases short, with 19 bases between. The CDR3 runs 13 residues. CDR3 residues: CSAGQMGVGTQYF. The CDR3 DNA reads TGCAGCGCTGGACAGATGGGCGTAGGGACCCAGTACTTC.

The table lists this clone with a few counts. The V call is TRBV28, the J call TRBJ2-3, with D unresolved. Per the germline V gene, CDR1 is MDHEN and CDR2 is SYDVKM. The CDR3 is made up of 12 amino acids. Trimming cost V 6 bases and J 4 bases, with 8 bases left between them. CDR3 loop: CASRWVADTQYF. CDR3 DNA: TGTGCCAGCAGATGGGTCGCAGATACGCAGTATTTT.

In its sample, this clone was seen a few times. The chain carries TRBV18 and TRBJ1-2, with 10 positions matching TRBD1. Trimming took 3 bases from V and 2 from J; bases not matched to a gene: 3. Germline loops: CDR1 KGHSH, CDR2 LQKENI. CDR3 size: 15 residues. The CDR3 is CASSPSGQGNYGYTF. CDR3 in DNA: TGTGCCAGCTCACCTTCGGGACAGGGGAACTATGGCTACACCTTC. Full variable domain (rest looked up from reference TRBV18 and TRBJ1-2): NAGVMQNPRHLVRRRGQEARLRCSPMKGHSHVYWYRQLPEEGLKFMVYLQKENIIDESGMPKERFSAEFPKEGPSILRIQQVVRGDSAAYFCASSPSGQGNYGYTFGSGTRLTVV.

The CDR3 here is CASSYSARGDSYEQYF. DNA of the CDR3: TGTGCCAGCAGTTACTCTGCGCGGGGGGATTCCTACGAGCAGTACTTC. The chain recombines TRBV6-6 with TRBJ2-7, with 8 nucleotides matching TRBD2. The CDR3 extends over 16 amino acids. CDR1 and CDR2 (germline): MNHNY, SVGAGI (reference sequence). The ends lost 0 bases at V and 1 base at J; junction bases unmatched: 5.

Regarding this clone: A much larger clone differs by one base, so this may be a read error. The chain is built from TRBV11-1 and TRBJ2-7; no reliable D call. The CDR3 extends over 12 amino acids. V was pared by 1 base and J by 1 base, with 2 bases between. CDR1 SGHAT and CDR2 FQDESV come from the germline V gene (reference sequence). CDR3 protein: CASSLESYEQYF. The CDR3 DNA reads TGTGCCAGCAGCTTAGAGTCCTACGAGCAGTACTTC.

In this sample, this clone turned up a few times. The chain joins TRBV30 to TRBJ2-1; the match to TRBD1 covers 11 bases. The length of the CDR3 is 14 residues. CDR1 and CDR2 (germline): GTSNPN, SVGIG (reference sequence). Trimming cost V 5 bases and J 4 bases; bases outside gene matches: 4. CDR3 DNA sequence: TGTGCCTGGGTGGACAGGGGGCGATACAATGAGCAGTTCTTC. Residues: CAWVDRGRYNEQFF.

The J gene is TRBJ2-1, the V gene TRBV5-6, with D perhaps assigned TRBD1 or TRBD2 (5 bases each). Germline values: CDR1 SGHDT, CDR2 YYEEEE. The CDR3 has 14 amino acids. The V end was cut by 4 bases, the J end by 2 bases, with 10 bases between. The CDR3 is CASSPRGPYNEQFF. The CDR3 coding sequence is TGTGCCAGCAGCCCCCGGGGACCCTACAATGAGCAGTTCTTC.

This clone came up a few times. The chain's CDR3 is CASSPDLGGREQFF. The DNA for the CDR3 is TGTGCCAGCTCCCCGGACCTCGGGGGCCGGGAGCAGTTCTTC. The chain employs TRBV18 and TRBJ2-1; D is tentatively TRBD1 or TRBD2 (6 bases each). Between the trimmed V and J ends, which lost 6 bases and 10 bases, there was a span of 19 bases. The CDR3 covers 14 residues. Germline CDR1 is KGHSH and CDR2 is LQKENI. Based on the CDR3 plus reference TRBV18 and TRBJ2-1, the full variable domain is NAGVMQNPRHLVRRRGQEARLRCSPMKGHSHVYWYRQLPEEGLKFMVYLQKENIIDESGMPKERFSAEFPKEGPSILRIQQVVRGDSAAYFCASSPDLGGREQFFGPGTRLTVL.

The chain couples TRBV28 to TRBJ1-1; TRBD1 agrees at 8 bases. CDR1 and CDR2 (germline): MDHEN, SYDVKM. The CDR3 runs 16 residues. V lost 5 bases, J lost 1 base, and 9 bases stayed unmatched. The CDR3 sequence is CASSLVSGTGNTEAFF. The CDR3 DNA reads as TGTGCCAGCAGTCTAGTTTCCGGGACAGGGAACACTGAAGCTTTCTTT.

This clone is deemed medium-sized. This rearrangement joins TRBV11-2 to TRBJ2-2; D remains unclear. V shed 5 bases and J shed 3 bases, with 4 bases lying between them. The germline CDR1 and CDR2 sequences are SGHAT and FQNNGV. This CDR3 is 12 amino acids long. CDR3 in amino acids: CASSPYTGELFF. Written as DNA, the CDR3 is TGTGCCAGCAGCCCTTACACCGGGGAGCTGTTTTTT.

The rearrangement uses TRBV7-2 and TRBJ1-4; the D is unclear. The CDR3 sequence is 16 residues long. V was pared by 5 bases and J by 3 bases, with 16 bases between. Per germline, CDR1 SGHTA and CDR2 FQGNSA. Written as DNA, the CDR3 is TGTGCCAGCAGCCCTACAATATCAGTATCTAATGAAAAACTGTTTTTT. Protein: CASSPTISVSNEKLFF.

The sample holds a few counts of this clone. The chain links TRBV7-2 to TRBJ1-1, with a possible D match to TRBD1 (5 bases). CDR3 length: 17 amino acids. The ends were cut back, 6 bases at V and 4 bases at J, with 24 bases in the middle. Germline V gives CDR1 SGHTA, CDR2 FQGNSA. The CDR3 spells CASSLRGGRDPTTEAFF. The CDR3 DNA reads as TGTGCCAGCAGTCTACGGGGGGGTCGGGATCCCACCACTGAAGCTTTCTTT. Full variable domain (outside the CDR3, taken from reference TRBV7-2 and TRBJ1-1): GAGVSQSPSNKVTEKGKDVELRCDPISGHTALYWYRQSLGQGLEFLIYFQGNSAPDKSGLPSDRFSAERTGGSVSTLTIQRTQQEDSAVYLCASSLRGGRDPTTEAFFGQGTRLTVV.

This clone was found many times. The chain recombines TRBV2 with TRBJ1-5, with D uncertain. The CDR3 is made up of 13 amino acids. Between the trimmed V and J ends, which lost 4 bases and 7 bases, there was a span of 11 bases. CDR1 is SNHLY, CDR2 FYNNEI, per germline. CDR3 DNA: TGTGCCAGCAGTGGCGGGGTACAACAGCCCCAGCATTTT. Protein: CASSGGVQQPQHF.

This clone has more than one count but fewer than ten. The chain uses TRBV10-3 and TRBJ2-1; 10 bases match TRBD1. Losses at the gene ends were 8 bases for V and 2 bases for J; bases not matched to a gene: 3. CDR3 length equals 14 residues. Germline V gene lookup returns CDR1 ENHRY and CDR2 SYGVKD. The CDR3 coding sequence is TGTGCCATCCGAGGACAGGGGGCCTACAATGAGCAGTTCTTC. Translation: CAIRGQGAYNEQFF.

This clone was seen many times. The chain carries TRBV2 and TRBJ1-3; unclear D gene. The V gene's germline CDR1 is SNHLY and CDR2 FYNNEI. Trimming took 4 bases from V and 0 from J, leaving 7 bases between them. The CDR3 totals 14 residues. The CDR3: CASSVQSSGNTIYF. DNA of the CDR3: TGTGCCAGCAGTGTCCAGAGCTCTGGAAACACCATATATTTT.

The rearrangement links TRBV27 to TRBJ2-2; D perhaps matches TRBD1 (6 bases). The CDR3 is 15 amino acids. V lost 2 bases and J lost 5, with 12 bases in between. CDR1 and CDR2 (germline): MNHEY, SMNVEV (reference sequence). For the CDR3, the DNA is TGTGCCAGCAGTTTAAGGGGGACGGGTACCGGGGAGCTGTTTTTT. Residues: CASSLRGTGTGELFF.

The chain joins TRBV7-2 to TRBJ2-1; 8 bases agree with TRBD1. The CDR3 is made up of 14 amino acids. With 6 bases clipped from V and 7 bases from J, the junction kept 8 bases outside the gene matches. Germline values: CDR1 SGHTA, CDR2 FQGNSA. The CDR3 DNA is TGTGCCAGCAGAGTCAGGGGGCTGAGGAATGAGCAGTTCTTC. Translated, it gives CASRVRGLRNEQFF.

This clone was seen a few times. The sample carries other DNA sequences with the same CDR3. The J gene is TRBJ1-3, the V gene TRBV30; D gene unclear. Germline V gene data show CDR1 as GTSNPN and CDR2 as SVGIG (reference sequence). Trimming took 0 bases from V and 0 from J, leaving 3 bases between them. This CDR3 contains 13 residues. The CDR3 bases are TGTGCCTGGAGTGTTGGCTCTGGAAACACCATATATTTT. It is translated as CAWSVGSGNTIYF. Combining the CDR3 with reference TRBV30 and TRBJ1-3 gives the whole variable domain SQTIHQWPATLVQPVGSPLSLECTVEGTSNPNLYWYRQAAGRGLQLLFYSVGIGQISSEVPQNLSASRPQDRQFILSSKKLLLSDSGFYLCAWSVGSGNTIYFGEGSWLTVV.

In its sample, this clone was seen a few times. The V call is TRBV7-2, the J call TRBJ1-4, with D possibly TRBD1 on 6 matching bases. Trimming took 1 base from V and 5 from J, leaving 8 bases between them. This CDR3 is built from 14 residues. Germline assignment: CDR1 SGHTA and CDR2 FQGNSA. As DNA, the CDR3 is TGTGCCAGCAGCTTAGAACAGGGAAATGAAAAACTGTTTTTT. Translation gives CASSLEQGNEKLFF.

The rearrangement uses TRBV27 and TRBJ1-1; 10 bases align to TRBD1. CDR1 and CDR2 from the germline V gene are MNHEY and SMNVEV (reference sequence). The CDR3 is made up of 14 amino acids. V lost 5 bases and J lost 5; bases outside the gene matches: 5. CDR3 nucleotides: TGTGCCAGCAGTCTCAGGACAGGGGGGACTGAAGCTTTCTTT. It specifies CASSLRTGGTEAFF.

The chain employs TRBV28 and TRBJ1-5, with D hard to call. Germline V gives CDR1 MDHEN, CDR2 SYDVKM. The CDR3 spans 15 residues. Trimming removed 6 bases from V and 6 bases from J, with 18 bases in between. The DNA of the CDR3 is TGTGCCAGCAGCCCGCACAACCGGGCCGGTCAGCCCCAGCATTTT. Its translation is CASSPHNRAGQPQHF. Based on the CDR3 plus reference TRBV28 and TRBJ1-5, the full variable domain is DVKVTQSSRYLVKRTGEKVFLECVQDMDHENMFWYRQDPGLGLRLIYFSYDVKMKEKGDIPEGYSVSREKKERFSLILESASTNQTSMYLCASSPHNRAGQPQHFGDGTRLSIL.

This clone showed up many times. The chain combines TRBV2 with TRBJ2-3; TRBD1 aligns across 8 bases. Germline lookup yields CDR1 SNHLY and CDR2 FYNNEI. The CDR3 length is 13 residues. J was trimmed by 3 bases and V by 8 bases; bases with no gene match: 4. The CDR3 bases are TGTGCCAGCGTAACAGGGGGAACAGATACGCAGTATTTT. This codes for CASVTGGTDTQYF.

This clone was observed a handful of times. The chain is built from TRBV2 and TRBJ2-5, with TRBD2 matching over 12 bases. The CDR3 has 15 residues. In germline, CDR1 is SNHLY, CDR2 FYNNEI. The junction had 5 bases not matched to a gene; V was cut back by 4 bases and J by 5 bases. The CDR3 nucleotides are TGTGCCAGCAGTGCAAGACTAGCGGGAGTGGAGACCCAGTACTTC. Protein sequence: CASSARLAGVETQYF.